This TCR beta chain was obtained from a study of blood T cell repertoires in COVID-19. Participant ages covered about 18 to 100 years across about 22 US areas. The method was immunoSEQ multiplex PCR; TCRdb's version includes in-frame clones alone and lacks a portion of them. Of some 200,000 clones in the sample, roughly 79% are singletons; the top ten hold around 10%. CDR1 and CDR2 from the germline V gene are LNHDA and SQIVND (reference sequence). CDR3 length equals 13 residues. Trimming removed 8 bases at V and 1 base at J, with 8 bases between. The rearrangement links TRBV19 to TRBJ2-2; D is undetermined. Input material: PBMCs or T cells enriched from blood (not recorded which). This sequence originates from a woman aged 45-60 years with acute COVID-19. In DNA, the CDR3 is TGTGCCAGTGGAAGACAGAACACCGGGGAGCTGTTTTTT. It specifies CASGRQNTGELFF.